This T cell receptor (beta chain) was identified during a study of beta chain features in type 1 diabetes. Study observations and caveats: When VDJ junctions were examined, type 1 diabetes patients showed fewer insertions and more deletions. In every one of the four CD4+ subsets, TCRB CDR3s were moderately but significantly shorter in Type 1 diabetes patients. Although PCR might favor shorter templates, it would do so equally in patients and controls.

Post-sort purity exceeded 98% for all sorted populations. Since all of the isolated RNA was reverse transcribed, expressed TCRB transcripts were what got sequenced. The data were produced by immunoSEQ multiplex PCR, yet TCRdb's version contains in-frame clones alone and is incomplete. The repertoire holds more than 550,000 clones, with more than 13% as singletons. Trimming stripped 7 bases from V and 1 base from J, with 10 bases between. Germline V gene lookup returns CDR1 SNHLY and CDR2 FYNNEI. The CDR3 has 13 amino acids. Concerning this clone: Its antigen is not identified.

The sample was naive CD4+ T cells from blood. This receptor was taken from a man in his late teens or twenties with type 1 diabetes. The V gene is TRBV2, the J gene TRBJ1-1; possible D gene TRBD1, 5 bases. CDR3 bases: TGTGCCAGCACCTTGGACAAGAACACTGAAGCTTTCTTT. Translation: CASTLDKNTEAFF.